The rows below give T cell receptor beta chains drawn from one sample of a study of blood T cell repertoires in COVID-19. The method was immunoSEQ multiplex PCR; TCRdb's version includes in-frame clones alone and lacks a portion of them. The sample lists some 200,000 clones; roughly 85% were seen once. The sample was peripheral blood. All receptors derive from a man aged 55 to 70 with active or convalescent COVID-19. The CDR3 runs from the conserved cysteine through the conserved F or W. The order of the fields is D gene, clone size, V gene, J gene, CDR3 protein, CDR3 DNA. D genes are given only for firm matches. Size is stated for part of the rows, as once, few or many counts, or as a class when the clone is expanded.

>NA|NA|TRBV15|TRBJ1-1
CATSTPPEGIAEAFF
TGTGCCACCAGCACCCCCCCGGAGGGAATAGCTGAAGCTTTCTTT
>NA|NA|TRBV2|TRBJ1-2
CASSGDAGYSSGYTF
TGTGCCAGCAGTGGAGACGCGGGTTATTCGAGTGGCTACACCTTC
>NA|NA|TRBV28|TRBJ2-5
CASSAFGGSLGETQYF
TGTGCCAGCAGTGCCTTTGGAGGCAGTTTAGGAGAGACCCAGTACTTC
>TRBD2|NA|TRBV6-5|TRBJ2-2
CASSLAGGQTGELFF
TGTGCCAGCAGTCTAGCGGGGGGACAGACCGGGGAGCTGTTTTTT
>NA|NA|TRBV18|TRBJ2-2
CASSRTLLRQGGGELFF
TGTGCCAGCTCACGAACCCTCCTCCGGCAGGGTGGCGGGGAGCTGTTTTTT
>NA|NA|TRBV7-2|TRBJ1-2
CASSSRSYGYTF
TGTGCCAGCAGCTCCCGGAGCTATGGCTACACCTTC
>NA|NA|TRBV4-1|TRBJ1-2
CASSQTPGQVTNYGYTF
TGCGCCAGCAGCCAAACCCCCGGCCAGGTGACTAACTATGGCTACACCTTC
>NA|NA|TRBV27|TRBJ2-3
CASSFPPGSSTDTQYF
TGTGCCAGCAGTTTCCCCCCGGGGTCAAGCACAGATACGCAGTATTTT
>NA|once|TRBV4-1|TRBJ1-2
CASSQVGGNYGYTF
TGCGCCAGCAGCCAAGTGGGGGGAAACTATGGCTACACCTTC
>NA|NA|TRBV7-8|TRBJ1-5
CASSLANSGHNQPQHF
TGTGCCAGCAGCTTAGCCAACTCAGGGCACAATCAGCCCCAGCATTTT
>NA|NA|TRBV27|TRBJ2-3
CASSLIQGSTDTQYF
TGTGCCAGCAGTTTAATCCAGGGTAGTACAGATACGCAGTATTTT
>NA|NA|TRBV30|TRBJ1-3
CAWSVGDGNTIYF
TGTGCCTGGAGTGTCGGGGATGGAAACACCATATATTTT
>NA|once|TRBV7-2|TRBJ2-3
CASSPRRGTDTQYF
TGTGCCAGCAGCCCCAGGAGGGGCACAGATACGCAGTATTTT
>NA|many|TRBV5-5|TRBJ2-5
CASSFDTYSEETQYF
TGTGCCAGCAGCTTTGATACCTACTCGGAAGAGACCCAGTACTTC
>TRBD1|NA|TRBV13|TRBJ2-4
CASSFRQGDRKNIQYF
TGTGCCAGCAGCTTTCGACAGGGGGATCGGAAAAACATTCAGTACTTC
>TRBD1|NA|TRBV4-1|TRBJ2-3
CASSPGQGGRSDTQYF
TGCGCCAGCAGCCCTGGACAGGGGGGGAGATCAGATACGCAGTATTTT
>NA|NA|TRBV2|TRBJ1-2
CASSEGGLKANYGYTF
TGTGCCAGCAGTGAAGGGGGCTTAAAAGCTAACTATGGCTACACCTTC
>TRBD2|NA|TRBV7-3|TRBJ2-5
CASSLDGRGTQYF
TGTGCCAGCAGCCTGGACGGGAGGGGGACCCAGTACTTC
>NA|NA|TRBV7-2|TRBJ2-5
CASSFRFWGRETQYF
TGTGCCAGCAGCTTTAGATTTTGGGGGCGAGAGACCCAGTACTTC
>TRBD2|NA|TRBV28|TRBJ2-5
CASTPGRGETQYF
TGTGCCAGCACCCCCGGGCGGGGGGAGACCCAGTACTTC
>TRBD1|few|TRBV19|TRBJ1-5
CASSTYPRDSKIYSNQPQHF
TGTGCCAGTAGTACATATCCCCGGGACAGCAAAATATATAGCAATCAGCCCCAGCATTTT
>NA|once|TRBV1|TRBJ2-7
CTSSQDRQGLAGSYEQYF
TGCACCAGCAGCCAAGATCGACAGGGGTTGGCAGGGTCCTACGAGCAGTACTTC
>NA|NA|TRBV20-1|TRBJ2-1
CSASLGGSYNEQFF
TGCAGTGCTAGTTTAGGGGGCTCCTACAATGAGCAGTTCTTC
>TRBD2|once|TRBV5-1|TRBJ2-5
CASSLASGGQETQYF
TGCGCCAGCAGCTTGGCTAGCGGGGGTCAAGAGACCCAGTACTTC
>TRBD1|NA|TRBV30|TRBJ1-1
CAWSFRDRGNTEAFF
TGTGCCTGGAGTTTCCGGGACAGGGGGAACACTGAAGCTTTCTTT
>TRBD2|NA|TRBV19|TRBJ2-1
CASNRGGAYLRDNEQFF
TGTGCCAGTAACCGGGGAGGGGCCTACCTACGCGACAATGAGCAGTTCTTC
>NA|NA|TRBV11-2|TRBJ1-4
CASSSPDTATNEKLFF
TGTGCCAGCAGCTCGCCCGACACGGCAACTAATGAAAAACTGTTTTTT
>TRBD1|NA|TRBV6-4|TRBJ1-5
CASSDPTGQSKYSNQPQHF
TGTGCCAGCAGTGACCCTACGGGACAGAGCAAATATAGCAATCAGCCCCAGCATTTT
>NA|NA|TRBV4-2|TRBJ2-3
CASSQDTKGGGLWDTQYF
TGTGCCAGCAGCCAAGATACAAAAGGGGGGGGTCTGTGGGATACGCAGTATTTT
>TRBD2|NA|TRBV5-4|TRBJ2-3
CASSLAVSARGGRDTQYF
TGTGCCAGCAGCTTGGCGGTATCCGCGCGGGGGGGTAGGGATACGCAGTATTTT
>NA|once|TRBV2|TRBJ1-6
CASSDGGAYNSPLHF
TGTGCCAGCAGTGACGGGGGGGCCTATAATTCACCCCTCCACTTT
>TRBD1|NA|TRBV13|TRBJ1-2
CASSITGEYYGYTF
TGTGCCAGCAGCATAACAGGGGAGTACTATGGCTACACCTTC
>TRBD1|NA|TRBV9|TRBJ1-3
CASSVDRGYTIYF
TGTGCCAGCAGCGTTGACAGGGGTTACACCATATATTTT
>NA|few|TRBV24-1|TRBJ2-2
CATSDAGLGYAGELFF
TGTGCCACCAGTGATGCAGGGTTAGGATACGCCGGGGAGCTGTTTTTT
>NA|NA|TRBV2|TRBJ1-1
CASSQDKNTEAFF
TGTGCCAGCAGTCAGGACAAGAACACTGAAGCTTTCTTT
>TRBD1|NA|TRBV6-1|TRBJ2-5
CASSPTGRETQYF
TGTGCCAGCAGTCCGACAGGGAGAGAGACCCAGTACTTC
>TRBD1|NA|TRBV19|TRBJ2-2
CASSIYTGQRLSGELFF
TGTGCCAGTAGTATTTATACGGGACAGAGATTAAGCGGGGAGCTGTTTTTT
>NA|NA|TRBV5-1|TRBJ2-5
CASSLDTSQETQYF
TGCGCCAGCAGCCTGGACACCAGTCAGGAGACCCAGTACTTC
>TRBD1|NA|TRBV7-3|TRBJ1-3
CASSFGDRGIYPGNTIYF
TGTGCCAGCAGCTTCGGGGACAGGGGGATTTACCCTGGAAACACCATATATTTT
>TRBD1|NA|TRBV2|TRBJ1-2
CASMPTGANYGYTF
TGTGCCAGCATGCCGACAGGGGCAAACTATGGCTACACCTTC
>TRBD1|NA|TRBV2|TRBJ1-2
CASTRGQGPDYGYTF
TGTGCCAGCACCCGGGGACAGGGGCCGGACTATGGCTACACCTTC
>NA|NA|TRBV21-1|TRBJ1-3
CASSKDFGGGSGNTIYF
NA
>TRBD1|once|TRBV3-1/TRBV3-2|TRBJ2-3
CASCEAGQGGMDTQYF
TGTGCCAGCTGCGAGGCGGGACAGGGGGGGATGGATACGCAGTATTTT
>NA|NA|TRBV12-3/TRBV12-4|TRBJ1-2
CASSSLRGYTF
TGTGCCAGCAGTTCTTTGAGGGGCTACACCTTC
>TRBD1|once|TRBV2|TRBJ2-1
CASSPDRGRNEQFF
TGTGCCAGCAGTCCCGACAGGGGGCGAAATGAGCAGTTCTTC
>NA|NA|TRBV10-1|TRBJ2-1
CASSESQGLSYNEQFF
TGCGCCAGCAGTGAGTCTCAGGGTCTTAGCTACAATGAGCAGTTCTTC
>TRBD1|once|TRBV18|TRBJ2-7
CASSPPGQDPYEQYF
TGTGCCAGCTCACCCCCGGGACAGGACCCCTACGAGCAGTACTTC
>TRBD1|NA|TRBV6-5|TRBJ1-2
CASSSPGQGNYGYTF
TGTGCCAGCAGTTCCCCGGGACAGGGGAACTATGGCTACACCTTC
>TRBD1|NA|TRBV9|TRBJ2-3
CASSTAGTGLPFTQYF
TGTGCCAGCAGCACCGCCGGGACAGGGCTTCCTTTTACGCAGTATTTT
>TRBD1|NA|TRBV7-2|TRBJ1-2
CASSTRQGGGYTF
TGTGCCAGCAGCACCCGACAGGGTGGCGGCTACACCTTC
>TRBD2|NA|TRBV5-1|TRBJ2-3
CASSPGVLAGLDTQYF
TGCGCCAGCAGCCCGGGCGTCCTAGCGGGGTTAGATACGCAGTATTTT
>NA|NA|TRBV18|TRBJ2-5
CASSPRGETQYF
TGTGCCAGCTCACCAAGGGGAGAGACCCAGTACTTC
>NA|NA|TRBV5-5|TRBJ1-5
CASSSRTYGNQPQHF
TGTGCCAGCAGTAGTAGGACATACGGAAATCAGCCCCAGCATTTT
>TRBD1|NA|TRBV24-1|TRBJ2-5
CATSDPRQGLETQYF
TGTGCCACCAGTGATCCGCGACAGGGGTTGGAGACCCAGTACTTC